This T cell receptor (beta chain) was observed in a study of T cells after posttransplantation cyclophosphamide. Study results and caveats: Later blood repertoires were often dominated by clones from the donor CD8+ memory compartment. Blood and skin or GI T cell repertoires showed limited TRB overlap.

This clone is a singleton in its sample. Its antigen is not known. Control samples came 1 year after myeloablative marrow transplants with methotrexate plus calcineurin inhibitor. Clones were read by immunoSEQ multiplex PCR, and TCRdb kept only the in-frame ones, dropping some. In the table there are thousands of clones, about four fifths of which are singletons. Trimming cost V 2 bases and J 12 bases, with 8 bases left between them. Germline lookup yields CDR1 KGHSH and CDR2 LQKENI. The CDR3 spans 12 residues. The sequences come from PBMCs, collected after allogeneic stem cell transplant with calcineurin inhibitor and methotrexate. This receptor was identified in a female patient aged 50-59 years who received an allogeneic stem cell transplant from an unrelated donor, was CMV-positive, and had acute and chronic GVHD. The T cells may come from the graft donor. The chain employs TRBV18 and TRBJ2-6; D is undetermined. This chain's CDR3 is CASSPDTGVLTF. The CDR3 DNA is TGTGCCAGCTCACCAGACACCGGCGTCCTGACTTTC.